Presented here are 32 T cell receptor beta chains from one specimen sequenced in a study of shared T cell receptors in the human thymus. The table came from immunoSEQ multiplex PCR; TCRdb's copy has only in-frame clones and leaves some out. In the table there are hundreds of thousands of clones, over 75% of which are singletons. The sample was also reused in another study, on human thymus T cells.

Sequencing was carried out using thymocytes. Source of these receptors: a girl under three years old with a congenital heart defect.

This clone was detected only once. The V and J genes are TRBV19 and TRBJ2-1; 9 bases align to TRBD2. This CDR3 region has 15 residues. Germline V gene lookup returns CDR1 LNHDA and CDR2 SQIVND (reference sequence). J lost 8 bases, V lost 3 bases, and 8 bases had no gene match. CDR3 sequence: CASSMGRGGADEQFF. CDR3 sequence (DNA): TGTGCCAGTAGTATGGGTCGCGGGGGGGCGGATGAGCAGTTCTTC.

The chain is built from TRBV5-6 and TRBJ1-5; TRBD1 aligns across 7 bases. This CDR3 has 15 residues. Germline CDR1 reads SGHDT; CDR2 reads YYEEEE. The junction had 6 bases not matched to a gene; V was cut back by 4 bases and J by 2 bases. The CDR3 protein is CASSATGFGNQPQHF. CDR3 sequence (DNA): TGTGCCAGCAGCGCGACAGGGTTTGGCAATCAGCCCCAGCATTTT.

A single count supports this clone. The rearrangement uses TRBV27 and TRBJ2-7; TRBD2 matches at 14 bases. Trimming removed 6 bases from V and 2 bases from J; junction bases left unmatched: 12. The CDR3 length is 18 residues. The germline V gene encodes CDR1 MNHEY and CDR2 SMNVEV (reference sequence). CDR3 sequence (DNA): TGTGCCAGCAGCCGAGGCGGGGGACTAGCGGGGGTAGCCTACGAGCAGTACTTC. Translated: CASSRGGGLAGVAYEQYF.

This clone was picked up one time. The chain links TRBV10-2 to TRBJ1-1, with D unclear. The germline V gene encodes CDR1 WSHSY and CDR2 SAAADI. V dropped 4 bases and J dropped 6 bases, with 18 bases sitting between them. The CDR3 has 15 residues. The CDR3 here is CASSGPGGKSSEAFF. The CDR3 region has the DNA TGCGCCAGCAGTGGGCCCGGAGGGAAGTCCTCTGAAGCTTTCTTT.

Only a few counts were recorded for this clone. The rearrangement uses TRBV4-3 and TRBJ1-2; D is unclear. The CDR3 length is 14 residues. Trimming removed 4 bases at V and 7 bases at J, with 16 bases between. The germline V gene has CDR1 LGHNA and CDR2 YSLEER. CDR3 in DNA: TGCGCCAGCAGCCCATGGGGAGGTGGAAGTGGCTACACCTTC. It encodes CASSPWGGGSGYTF.

The CDR3: CASSPNTYEQYF. Written as DNA, the CDR3 is TGCGCCAGCAGCCCGAACACCTACGAGCAGTACTTC. The chain uses TRBV5-1 and TRBJ2-7; no clear D gene. CDR1 is SGHRS, CDR2 YFSETQ, per germline. V shed 4 bases and J shed 2 bases, with 7 bases lying between them. This CDR3 has 12 residues. The whole variable domain, remainder taken from reference TRBV5-1 and TRBJ2-7, is KAGVTQTPRYLIKTRGQQVTLSCSPISGHRSVSWYQQTPGQGLQFLFEYFSETQRNKGNFPGRFSGRQFSNSRSEMNVSTLELGDSALYLCASSPNTYEQYFGPGTRLTVT.

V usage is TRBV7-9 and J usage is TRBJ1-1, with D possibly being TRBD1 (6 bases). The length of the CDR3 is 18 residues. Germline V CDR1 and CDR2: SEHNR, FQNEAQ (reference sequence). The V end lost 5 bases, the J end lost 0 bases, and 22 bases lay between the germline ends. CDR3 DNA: TGTGCCAGCAGCCATAAGTTTACTGGACAGTTGATGAACACTGAAGCTTTCTTT. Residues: CASSHKFTGQLMNTEAFF.

DNA of the CDR3: TGTGCCAGCAGTTACTCGAAGGTCGCACAGGGACAAAGGCAGTACTTC. Translated: CASSYSKVAQGQRQYF. The rearrangement links TRBV6-5 to TRBJ2-7; weak D call: TRBD1 (6 bases). Per germline, CDR1 MNHEY and CDR2 SVGAGI. Trimming shortened V by 0 bases and J by 9 bases, and 21 bases separated the two germline ends. This CDR3 spans 16 amino acids.

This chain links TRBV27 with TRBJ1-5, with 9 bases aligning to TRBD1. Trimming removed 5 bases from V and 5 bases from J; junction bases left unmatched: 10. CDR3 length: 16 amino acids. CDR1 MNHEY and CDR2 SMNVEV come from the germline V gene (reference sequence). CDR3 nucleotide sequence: TGTGCCAGCAGTCTCGAATGGACAGGGGAACATCAGCCCCAGCATTTT. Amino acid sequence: CASSLEWTGEHQPQHF.

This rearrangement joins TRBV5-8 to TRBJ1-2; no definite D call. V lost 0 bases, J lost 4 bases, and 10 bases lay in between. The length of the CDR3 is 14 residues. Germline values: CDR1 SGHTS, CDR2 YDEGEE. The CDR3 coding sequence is TGTGCCAGCAGCTTGGTCCGGAAGCGCTATGGCTACACCTTC. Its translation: CASSLVRKRYGYTF.

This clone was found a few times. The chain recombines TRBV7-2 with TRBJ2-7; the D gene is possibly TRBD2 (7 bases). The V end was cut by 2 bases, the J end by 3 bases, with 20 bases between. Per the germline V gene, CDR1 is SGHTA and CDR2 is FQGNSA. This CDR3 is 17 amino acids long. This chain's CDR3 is CASSLPGGGEIYYEQYF. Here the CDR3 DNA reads TGTGCCAGCAGCTTACCCGGAGGGGGGGAGATTTACTACGAGCAGTACTTC.

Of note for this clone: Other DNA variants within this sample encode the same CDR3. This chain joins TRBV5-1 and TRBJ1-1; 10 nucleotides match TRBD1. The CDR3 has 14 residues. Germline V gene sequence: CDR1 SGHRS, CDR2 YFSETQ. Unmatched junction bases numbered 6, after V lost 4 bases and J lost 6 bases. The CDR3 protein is CASSPRDRGPEAFF. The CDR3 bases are TGCGCCAGCAGCCCTCGGGACAGGGGTCCTGAAGCTTTCTTT.

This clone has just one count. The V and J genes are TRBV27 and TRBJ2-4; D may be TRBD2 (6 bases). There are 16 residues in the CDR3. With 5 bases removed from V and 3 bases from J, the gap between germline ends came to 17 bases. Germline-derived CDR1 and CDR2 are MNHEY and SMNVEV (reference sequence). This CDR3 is CASSLRLDRSKNIQYF. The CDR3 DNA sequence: TGTGCCAGCAGTCTGCGACTAGACCGGAGCAAAAACATTCAGTACTTC.

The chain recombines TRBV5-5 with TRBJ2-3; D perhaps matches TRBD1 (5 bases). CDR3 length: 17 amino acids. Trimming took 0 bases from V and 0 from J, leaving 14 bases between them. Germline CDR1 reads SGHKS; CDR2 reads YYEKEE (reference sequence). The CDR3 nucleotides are TGTGCCAGCAGCTTGGCGTTACCAACAGGTAGCACAGATACGCAGTATTTT. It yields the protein CASSLALPTGSTDTQYF.

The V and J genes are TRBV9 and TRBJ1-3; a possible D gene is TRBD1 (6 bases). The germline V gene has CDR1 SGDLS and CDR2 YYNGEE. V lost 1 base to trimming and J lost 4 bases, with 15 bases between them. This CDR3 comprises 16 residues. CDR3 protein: CASSVRSTGGGNTIYF. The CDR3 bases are TGTGCCAGCAGCGTACGATCGACAGGCGGGGGAAACACCATATATTTT. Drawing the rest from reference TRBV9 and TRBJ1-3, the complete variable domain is DSGVTQTPKHLITATGQRVTLRCSPRSGDLSVYWYQQSLDQGLQFLIQYYNGEERAKGNILERFSAQQFPDLHSELNLSSLELGDSALYFCASSVRSTGGGNTIYFGEGSWLTVV.

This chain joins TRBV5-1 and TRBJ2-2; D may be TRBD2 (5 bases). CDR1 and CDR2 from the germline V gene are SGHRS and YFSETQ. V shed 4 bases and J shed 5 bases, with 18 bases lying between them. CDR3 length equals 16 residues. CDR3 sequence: CASSPPATPGTGELFF. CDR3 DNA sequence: TGCGCCAGCAGCCCGCCGGCCACACCGGGGACCGGGGAGCTGTTTTTT.

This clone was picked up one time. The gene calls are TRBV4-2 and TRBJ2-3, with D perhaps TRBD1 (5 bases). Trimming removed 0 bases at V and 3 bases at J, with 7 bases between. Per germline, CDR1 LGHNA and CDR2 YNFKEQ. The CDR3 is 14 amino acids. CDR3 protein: CASSQDRVTDTQYF. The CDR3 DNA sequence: TGTGCCAGCAGCCAAGACAGGGTTACAGATACGCAGTATTTT.

The CDR3 sequence: CASSGAEGQGKNTGELFF. The DNA for the CDR3 is TGTGCCAGCAGCGGCGCAGAGGGACAGGGAAAAAACACCGGGGAGCTGTTTTTT. The gene calls are TRBV9 and TRBJ2-2, with TRBD1 matching 9 bases. CDR1 is SGDLS, CDR2 YYNGEE, per germline. The CDR3 extends over 18 amino acids. V was pared by 3 bases and J by 2 bases, with 11 bases of the junction left unmatched.

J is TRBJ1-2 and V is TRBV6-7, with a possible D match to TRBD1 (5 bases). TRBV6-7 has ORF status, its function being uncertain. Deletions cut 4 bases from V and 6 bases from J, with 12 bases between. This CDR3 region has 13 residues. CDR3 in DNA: TGTGCCAGCAGTTTGGGGAGGGGCAATGGCTACACCTTC. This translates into CASSLGRGNGYTF.

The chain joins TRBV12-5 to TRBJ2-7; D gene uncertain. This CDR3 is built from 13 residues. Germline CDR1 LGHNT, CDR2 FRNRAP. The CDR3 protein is CPRQELSKNEQYF. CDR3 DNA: TGTCCGCGTCAGGAACTCAGCAAGAACGAGCAGTACTTC.

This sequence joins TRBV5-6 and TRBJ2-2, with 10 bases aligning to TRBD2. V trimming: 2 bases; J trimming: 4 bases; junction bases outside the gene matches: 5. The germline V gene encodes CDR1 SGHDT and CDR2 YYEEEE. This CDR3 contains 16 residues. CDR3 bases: TGTGCCAGCAGCTTACCTAGCGGGGGATTCACCGGGGAGCTGTTTTTT. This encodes CASSLPSGGFTGELFF.

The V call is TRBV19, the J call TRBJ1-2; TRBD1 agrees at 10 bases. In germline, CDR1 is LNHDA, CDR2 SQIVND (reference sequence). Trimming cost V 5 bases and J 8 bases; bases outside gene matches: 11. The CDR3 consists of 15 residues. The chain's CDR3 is CASSAMTGGKGGYTF. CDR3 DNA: TGTGCCAGTAGTGCAATGACAGGGGGCAAAGGGGGCTACACCTTC.

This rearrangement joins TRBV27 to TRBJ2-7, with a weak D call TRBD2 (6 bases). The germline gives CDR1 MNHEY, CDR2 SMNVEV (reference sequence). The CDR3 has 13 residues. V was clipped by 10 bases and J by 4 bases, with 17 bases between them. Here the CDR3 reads CATSHRAGYEQYF. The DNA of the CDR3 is TGTGCCACCTCGCACCGGGCGGGGTACGAGCAGTACTTC.

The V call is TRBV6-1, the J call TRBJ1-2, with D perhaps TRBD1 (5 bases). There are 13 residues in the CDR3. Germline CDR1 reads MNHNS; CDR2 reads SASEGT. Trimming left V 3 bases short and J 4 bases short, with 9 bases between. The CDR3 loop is CASSERQLYGYTF. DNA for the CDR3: TGTGCCAGCAGTGAGAGACAGCTCTATGGCTACACCTTC.

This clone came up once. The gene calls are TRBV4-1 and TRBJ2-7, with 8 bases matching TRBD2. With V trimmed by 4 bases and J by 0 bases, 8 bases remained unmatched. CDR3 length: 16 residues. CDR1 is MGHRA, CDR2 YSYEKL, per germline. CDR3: CASSPPARGGSYEQYF. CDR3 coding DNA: TGCGCCAGCAGCCCCCCTGCCCGGGGGGGCTCCTACGAGCAGTACTTC.

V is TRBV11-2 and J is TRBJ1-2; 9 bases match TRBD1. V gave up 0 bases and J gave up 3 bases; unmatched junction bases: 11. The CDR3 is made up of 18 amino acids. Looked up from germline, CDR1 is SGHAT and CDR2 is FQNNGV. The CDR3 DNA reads TGTGCCAGCAGCTTAGAGACAGGGGGAAATGGGATCCACTATGGCTACACCTTC. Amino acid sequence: CASSLETGGNGIHYGYTF.

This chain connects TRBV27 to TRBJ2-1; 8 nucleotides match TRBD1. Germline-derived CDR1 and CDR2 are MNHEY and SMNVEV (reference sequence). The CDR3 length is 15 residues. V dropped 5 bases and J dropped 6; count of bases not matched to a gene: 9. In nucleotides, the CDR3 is TGTGCCAGCAGTAAGGACAGGGTCATCCGCAATGAGCAGTTCTTC. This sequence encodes CASSKDRVIRNEQFF.

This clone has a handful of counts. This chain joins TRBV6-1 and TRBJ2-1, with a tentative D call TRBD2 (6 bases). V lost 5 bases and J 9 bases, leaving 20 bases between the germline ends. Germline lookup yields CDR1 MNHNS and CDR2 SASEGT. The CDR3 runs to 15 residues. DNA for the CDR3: TGTGCCAGCAGTTGCAGACTAGGCAAGATGAGTGAGCAGTTCTTC. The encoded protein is CASSCRLGKMSEQFF.

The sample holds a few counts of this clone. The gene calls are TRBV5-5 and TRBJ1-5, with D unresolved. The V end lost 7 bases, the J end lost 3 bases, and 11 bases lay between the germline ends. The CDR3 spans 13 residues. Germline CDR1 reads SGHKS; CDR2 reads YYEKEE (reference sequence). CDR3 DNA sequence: TGTGCCAGCTCGGGAGGCCCCAATCAGCCCCAGCATTTT. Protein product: CASSGGPNQPQHF. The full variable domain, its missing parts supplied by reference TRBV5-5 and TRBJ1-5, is DAGVTQSPTHLIKTRGQQVTLRCSPISGHKSVSWYQQVLGQGPQFIFQYYEKEERGRGNFPDRFSARQFPNYSSELNVNALLLGDSALYLCASSGGPNQPQHFGDGTRLSIL.

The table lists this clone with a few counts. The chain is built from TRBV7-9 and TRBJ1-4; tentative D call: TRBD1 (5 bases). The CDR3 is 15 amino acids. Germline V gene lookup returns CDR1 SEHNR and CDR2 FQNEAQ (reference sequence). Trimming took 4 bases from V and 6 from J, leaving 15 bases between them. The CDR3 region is CASSSRQRSHEKLFF. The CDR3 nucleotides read TGTGCCAGCAGCTCGAGACAGAGGAGTCATGAAAAACTGTTTTTT.

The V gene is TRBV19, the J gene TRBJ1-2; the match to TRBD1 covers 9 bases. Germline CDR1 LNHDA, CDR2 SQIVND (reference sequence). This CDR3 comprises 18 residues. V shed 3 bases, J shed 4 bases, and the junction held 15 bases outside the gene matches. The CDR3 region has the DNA TGTGCCAGTAGTATCTCCGGGACAGGGATCTTGTCCGGCTATGGCTACACCTTC. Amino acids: CASSISGTGILSGYGYTF.

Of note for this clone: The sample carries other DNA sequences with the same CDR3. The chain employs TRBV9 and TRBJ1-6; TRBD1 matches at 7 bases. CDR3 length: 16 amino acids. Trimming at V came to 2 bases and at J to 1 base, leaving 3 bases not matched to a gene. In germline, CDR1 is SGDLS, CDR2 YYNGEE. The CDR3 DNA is TGTGCCAGCAGCGTCGACAGGGTTTCCTATAATTCACCCCTCCACTTT. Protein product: CASSVDRVSYNSPLHF. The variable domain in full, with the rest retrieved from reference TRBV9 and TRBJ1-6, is DSGVTQTPKHLITATGQRVTLRCSPRSGDLSVYWYQQSLDQGLQFLIQYYNGEERAKGNILERFSAQQFPDLHSELNLSSLELGDSALYFCASSVDRVSYNSPLHFGNGTRLTVT.